Listed below are T cell receptor beta chains from one sample, sequenced in a study of immune cell composition in non-small cell lung cancer. The protocol was immunoSEQ multiplex PCR, while the TCRdb copy is restricted to in-frame clones and leaves out a portion. Here the sample spans roughly 3,400 clones, about 83% being singletons. Material for sequencing was lung tumor tissue. The receptors were gathered from a human donor with non-small cell lung cancer. Both conserved end residues are part of each CDR3. A D gene is named only where the DNA matches it firmly. Some rows mark clone size as missing; the rest say once, few, many or name a class of expanded clone.

j_gene	v_gene	abundance	d_gene	CDR3aa	CDR3nt
TRBJ2-7	TRBV7-2	.	.	CASSLWGDEQYF	TGTGCCAGCAGCTTATGGGGGGACGAGCAGTACTTC
TRBJ2-7	TRBV11-2	.	.	CASSIDGGRVREQYF	TGTGCCAGCAGCATAGATGGGGGCAGGGTTCGGGAGCAGTACTTC
TRBJ1-5	TRBV18	.	TRBD1	CASSPEGARGYQPQHF	TGTGCCAGCTCACCAGAGGGGGCCCGCGGTTATCAGCCCCAGCATTTT
TRBJ2-3	TRBV5-1	.	TRBD1	CASHTGGGTDTQYF	TGCGCCAGCCACACAGGGGGCGGCACAGATACGCAGTATTTT
TRBJ1-2	TRBV6-5	.	TRBD1	CASSYSGTGADGYTF	TGTGCCAGCAGTTACTCGGGAACAGGGGCGGATGGCTACACCTTC
TRBJ2-1	TRBV27	.	.	CASTQGGGDEQFF	TGTGCCAGCACACAGGGTGGCGGAGATGAGCAGTTCTTC
TRBJ1-2	TRBV18	.	.	CASSPASGVEYGYTF	TGTGCCAGCTCACCAGCGTCAGGGGTGGAATATGGCTACACCTTC
TRBJ2-1	TRBV6-5	.	TRBD2	CASSRGGGAYNEQFF	TGTGCCAGCAGTAGGGGTGGGGGGGCCTACAATGAGCAGTTCTTC
TRBJ2-1	TRBV7-2	.	TRBD2	CASSLTSGPHNEQFF	TGTGCCAGCAGCCTTACTAGCGGTCCCCACAATGAGCAGTTCTTC
TRBJ1-3	TRBV6-4	.	.	CASRTDSFSGNTIYF	TGTGCCAGCAGGACAGACAGTTTCTCTGGAAACACCATATATTTT
TRBJ2-7	TRBV10-3	once	TRBD1	CAISESGTGWEQYF	TGTGCCATCAGTGAGTCCGGGACAGGGTGGGAGCAGTACTTC
TRBJ1-1	TRBV6-6	few	.	CASRGSVGADEAFF	TGTGCCAGCAGAGGATCTGTAGGGGCGGATGAAGCTTTCTTT
TRBJ2-1	TRBV5-6	.	TRBD1	CASSEAGGPYNEQFF	TGTGCCAGCAGCGAAGCAGGGGGCCCCTACAATGAGCAGTTCTTC
TRBJ2-3	TRBV27	.	.	CASRPKSTDTQYF	TGTGCCAGCAGGCCTAAGAGCACAGATACGCAGTATTTT
TRBJ2-2	TRBV7-9	.	.	CASSTTFPGELFF	TGTGCCAGCAGCACCACTTTCCCCGGGGAGCTGTTTTTT
TRBJ1-2	TRBV27	.	.	CASSLSFSGTLGGYTF	TGTGCCAGCAGTTTATCGTTTTCTGGGACACTTGGCGGCTACACCTTC
TRBJ2-2	TRBV21-1	once	.	CASSPPGTGGANTGELFF	TGTGCCAGCAGCCCTCCCGGGACAGGGGGCGCTAACACCGGGGAGCTGTTTTTT
TRBJ1-2	TRBV21-1	.	.	CASRAAEGCGYTF	TGTGCCAGCAGGGCCGCCGAGGGCTGCGGCTACACCTTC
TRBJ2-7	TRBV6-5	once	.	CASRIGAGEQYF	TGTGCCAGCAGGATAGGGGCCGGCGAGCAGTACTTC
TRBJ1-6	TRBV5-6	.	.	CASSLAGYNSPLHF	TGTGCCAGCAGCTTGGCGGGGTATAATTCACCCCTCCACTTT